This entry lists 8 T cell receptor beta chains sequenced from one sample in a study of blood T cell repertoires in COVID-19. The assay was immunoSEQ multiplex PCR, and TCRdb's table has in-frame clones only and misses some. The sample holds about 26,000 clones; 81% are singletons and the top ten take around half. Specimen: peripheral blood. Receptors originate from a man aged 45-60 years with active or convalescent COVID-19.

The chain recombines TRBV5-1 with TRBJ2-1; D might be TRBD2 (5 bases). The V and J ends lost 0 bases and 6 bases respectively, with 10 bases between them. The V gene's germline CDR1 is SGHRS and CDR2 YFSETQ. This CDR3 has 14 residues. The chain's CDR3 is CASSLALAINEQFF. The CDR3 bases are TGCGCCAGCAGCTTGGCCCTAGCTATCAATGAGCAGTTCTTC.

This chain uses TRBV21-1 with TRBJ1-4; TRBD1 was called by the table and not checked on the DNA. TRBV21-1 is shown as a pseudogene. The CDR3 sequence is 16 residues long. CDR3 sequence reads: CASSKVSRTVNEKLFF. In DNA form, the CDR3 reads TGTGCCAGCAGCAAAGTCTCTCGGACAGTGAATGAAAAACTGTTTTTT.

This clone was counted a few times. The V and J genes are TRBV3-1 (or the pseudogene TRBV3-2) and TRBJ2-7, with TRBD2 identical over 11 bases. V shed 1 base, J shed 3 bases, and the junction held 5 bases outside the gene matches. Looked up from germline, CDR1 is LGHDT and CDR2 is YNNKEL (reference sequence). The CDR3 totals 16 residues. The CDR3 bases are TGTGCCAGCAGCCAAGGTCTCCTAGCGGGGGGCTACGAGCAGTACTTC. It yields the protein CASSQGLLAGGYEQYF.

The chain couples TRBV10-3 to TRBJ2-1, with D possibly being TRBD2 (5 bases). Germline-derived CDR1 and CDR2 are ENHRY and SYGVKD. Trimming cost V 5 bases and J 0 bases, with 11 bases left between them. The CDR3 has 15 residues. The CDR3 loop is CAISSSSFSYNEQFF. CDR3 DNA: TGTGCCATCAGTAGCTCTAGCTTCTCCTACAATGAGCAGTTCTTC.

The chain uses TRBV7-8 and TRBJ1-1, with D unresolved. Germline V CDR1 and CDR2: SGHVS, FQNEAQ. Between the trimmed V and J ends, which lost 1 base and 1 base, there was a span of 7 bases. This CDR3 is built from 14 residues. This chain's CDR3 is CASSLGPGNTEAFF. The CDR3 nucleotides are TGTGCCAGCAGCTTAGGTCCCGGGAACACTGAAGCTTTCTTT.

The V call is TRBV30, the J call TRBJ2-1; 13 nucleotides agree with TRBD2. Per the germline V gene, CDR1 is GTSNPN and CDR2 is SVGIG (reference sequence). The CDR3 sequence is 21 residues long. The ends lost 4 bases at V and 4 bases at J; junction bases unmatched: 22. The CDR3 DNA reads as TGTGCCTGGATGGGGGCCCAGACTAGCGGGAGGCCCAGGTGGGGGTACAATGAGCAGTTCTTC. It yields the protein CAWMGAQTSGRPRWGYNEQFF.

The CDR3 DNA reads as TGCAGCGTTGTTCGACAGGGGGAAGCTTTCTTT. Its translation: CSVVRQGEAFF. V gene TRBV29-1 combines with J gene TRBJ1-1; 8 bases align to TRBD1. Germline CDR1 reads SQVTM; CDR2 reads ANQGSEA. The CDR3 spans 11 residues. V shed 4 bases, J shed 8 bases, and the junction held 3 bases outside the gene matches.

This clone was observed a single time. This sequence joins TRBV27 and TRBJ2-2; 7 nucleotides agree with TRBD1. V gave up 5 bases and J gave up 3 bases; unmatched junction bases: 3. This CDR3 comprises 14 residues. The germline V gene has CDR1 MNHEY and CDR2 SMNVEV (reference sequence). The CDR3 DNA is TGTGCCAGCAGTGAGGGACAGTACACCGGGGAGCTGTTTTTT. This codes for CASSEGQYTGELFF.